Below, one T cell receptor beta chain is given with its context. The CDR3 is 15 residues long. CDR1 is KGHSY, CDR2 FQNENV, per germline. The germline V and J ends were trimmed by 0 bases and 5 bases, with 13 bases remaining between them. Random hexamers were used to reverse transcribe 0.5 to 1 ug of RNA. TCRdb redid the calling of the immunoSEQ multiplex PCR reads with MiXCR, one entry per CDR3 protein. The repertoire holds about 47,000 distinct CDR3 sequences, approximately 92% seen once, with approximately 0.41% in the top ten. This sample was taken from a study of CD8 T cells in Susac syndrome. Controls matched for age and sex were healthy donors.

The chain couples TRBV16 to TRBJ1-2; TRBD1 might be the D (5 bases). The sequencing input was CD8+ T cells from PBMCs. The sequence derives from a human donor in good health. The CDR3 DNA reads as TGTGCCAGCAGCCAATCCGAGCAGGGCGCGTATGGCTACACCTTC. It translates to CASSQSEQGAYGYTF. The entire variable domain, with the rest obtained from reference TRBV16 and TRBJ1-2, is as follows: GEEVAQTPKHLVRGEGQKAKLYCAPIKGHSYVFWYQQVLKNEFKFLISFQNENVFDETGMPKERFSAKCLPNSPCSLEIQATKLEDSAVYFCASSQSEQGAYGYTFGSGTRLTVV.